These T cell receptor beta chains were read from a single sample in a study of blood T cell repertoires in COVID-19. Some clones are missing from TCRdb's copy, which holds only in-frame ones; the method was immunoSEQ multiplex PCR. The sample comprises 250,000 to 300,000 clones, around 89% of which are singletons, and roughly 10% rests with the top ten. The material sequenced was PBMCs or T cells enriched from blood (not recorded which). The source of these receptors is a man aged 40-55 years who had recovered from COVID-19. Each CDR3 is given with its conserved first and last residue. Each record gives: V gene, clone size, J gene, D gene, CDR3 DNA, CDR3 protein. D genes are given only for firm matches. Expanded clones get a size class; other rows say once, few or many, or leave the size out.

>TRBV27|-|TRBJ1-2|-
TGTGCCAGCAGTTTACAGGGGAAGGGCTATGGCTACACCTTC
CASSLQGKGYGYTF
>TRBV7-6|-|TRBJ2-1|TRBD1
TGTGCCAGCAGCTTAGTACTGACAGGGAAGTTGTACAATGAGCAGTTCTTC
CASSLVLTGKLYNEQFF
>TRBV2|-|TRBJ2-1|TRBD2
TGTGCCAGCCAACTAGCGGGTTATGATGAGCAGTTCTTC
CASQLAGYDEQFF
>TRBV6-5|-|TRBJ2-5|TRBD1
TGTGCCAGCGCTCAGGGGGCTCAGACCCAGTACTTC
CASAQGAQTQYF
>TRBV19|-|TRBJ2-6|-
TGTGCCAGTACCCGCCGCGCTGGGGCCAACGTCCTGACTTTC
CASTRRAGANVLTF
>TRBV9|-|TRBJ1-2|-
TGTGCCAGCAGCGCACTAGATGGGTTCGGCTATGGCTACACCTTC
CASSALDGFGYGYTF
>TRBV28|-|TRBJ1-5|-
TGTGCCAGCAGAAACCTCGGGACAAGCAATCAGCCCCAGCATTTT
CASRNLGTSNQPQHF
>TRBV2|few|TRBJ1-5|TRBD1
TGTGCCAGCAGTGAACTCGGATTGACAGGGGCCCGCAATCAGCCCCAGCATTTT
CASSELGLTGARNQPQHF
>TRBV15|once|TRBJ2-3|-
TGTGCCACCGGACTGGGCTGGAGCGGTGCAGTAACAGATACGCAGTATTTT
CATGLGWSGAVTDTQYF
>TRBV7-8|-|TRBJ2-7|TRBD1
TGTGCCAGCAGCCGGGACAGATACGAGCAGTACTTC
CASSRDRYEQYF
>TRBV19|-|TRBJ2-7|TRBD2
TGTGCCAGTAGTATAGGGGGAGGGGTCCCCTACGAGCAGTACTTC
CASSIGGGVPYEQYF
>TRBV18|-|TRBJ2-3|TRBD1
TGTGCCAGCTCGCAGACAGGGCCCCTGACAGATACGCAGTATTTT
CASSQTGPLTDTQYF
>TRBV4-1|few|TRBJ1-3|TRBD1
TGCGCCAGCAGCCAGGCCCTCTCGGCGGGACAGGGGACTGGAAACACCATATATTTT
CASSQALSAGQGTGNTIYF
>TRBV5-1|-|TRBJ2-1|-
TGCGCCAGCAGCTCTGGTGGAGGGCCAGACAATGAGCAGTTCTTC
CASSSGGGPDNEQFF
>TRBV4-3|once|TRBJ2-1|TRBD1
TGCGCCAGCAGCCAAGATCGAGGGGACAGGGGCTTCAATGAGCAGTTCTTC
CASSQDRGDRGFNEQFF
>TRBV3-1/TRBV3-2|-|TRBJ2-3|-
TGTGCCAGCAGCTTAGGACTCGTCCGCACAGATACGCAGTATTTT
CASSLGLVRTDTQYF
>TRBV3-1/TRBV3-2|-|TRBJ2-7|TRBD2
TGTGCCAGCAGCCCTCATGGGCGGGGGGGCCTGGGCGAGCAGTACTTC
CASSPHGRGGLGEQYF
>TRBV5-4|-|TRBJ1-6|TRBD1
TGTGCCAGCAGCCGAGCGGACAGGGGACATTCACCCCTCCACTTT
CASSRADRGHSPLHF
>TRBV19|-|TRBJ1-3|TRBD1
TGTGCCACTAGGCCGAGGGACAGGGCTGGAAACACCATATATTTT
CATRPRDRAGNTIYF
>TRBV11-3|-|TRBJ1-1|-
TGTGCCAGCAGCTTAGTCTCAGGGAACACTGAAGCTTTCTTT
CASSLVSGNTEAFF
>TRBV28|-|TRBJ2-1|TRBD1
TGTGCCAGCAGTACTCCCGGGACAGGGGGCGGGAGCTATGTCAATGAGCAGTTCTTC
CASSTPGTGGGSYVNEQFF
>TRBV29-1|-|TRBJ1-1|-
TGCAGCGTTGAAGGGGGTCGGGGGGCGAGTGAAGCTTTCTTT
CSVEGGRGASEAFF
>TRBV25-1|-|TRBJ1-6|TRBD1
TGTGCCAGCAGTGACGACCTCTTTGACAGGGGGTTAGGTTCACCCCTCCACTTT
CASSDDLFDRGLGSPLHF
>TRBV3-1/TRBV3-2|-|TRBJ1-4|-
TGTGCCAGCAGCGTCGACTGGGCAACTAATGAAAAACTGTTTTTT
CASSVDWATNEKLFF
>TRBV2|-|TRBJ2-2|TRBD1
TGTGCCAGCAGTCCACAGGGGGCAAGAACCGGGGAGCTGTTTTTT
CASSPQGARTGELFF
>TRBV4-3|-|TRBJ1-6|-
TGCGCCAGCAGCCAAGATTTGGGACAAGGGGATTCACCCCTCCACTTT
CASSQDLGQGDSPLHF
>TRBV5-1|-|TRBJ2-5|-
TGCGCCAGCAGAAGAGACAGTACTCTAGGGGAGACCCAGTACTTC
CASRRDSTLGETQYF
>TRBV6-5|-|TRBJ2-7|-
TGTGCCAGCTCCCTCGAACTAGGCTACGAGCAGTACTTC
CASSLELGYEQYF
>TRBV15|-|TRBJ2-5|TRBD2
TGTGCCACCAGCAGAGGATCAGGACGGGGGGTGGAGACCCAGTACTTC
CATSRGSGRGVETQYF
>TRBV29-1|-|TRBJ2-5|TRBD2
TGCAGCGTCCGGCCGTGGGCGGGAGCGGTCGGAGAGACCCAGTACTTC
CSVRPWAGAVGETQYF
>TRBV6-5|once|TRBJ2-1|TRBD1
TGTGCCAGCAGTTACTTACCGGGACAGACATACAATGAGCAGTTCTTC
CASSYLPGQTYNEQFF
>TRBV2|few|TRBJ1-2|TRBD1
TGTGCCAGCAGGGGACAGACGACCTATGGCTACACCTTC
CASRGQTTYGYTF
>TRBV7-2|once|TRBJ2-3|TRBD1
TGTGCCAGCAGCTTTCAAGGCAGGGGGCTGGCACAAGATACGCAGTATTTT
CASSFQGRGLAQDTQYF
>TRBV27|-|TRBJ2-1|TRBD2
TGTGCCAGCAGTTTACGGTTAGCGGGGAGCTCCTACAATGAGCAGTTCTTC
CASSLRLAGSSYNEQFF
>TRBV20-1|-|TRBJ2-7|-
TGCAGTGCTAGAGGAGTCGAGCAGTACTTC
CSARGVEQYF